This TCR beta chain was identified in a study of cytomegalovirus exposure and HLA in healthy donors. Study-level results: Researchers reported from a later analysis that most CMV-associated TCR beta chains appeared HLA-restricted. Near-uniform donor sequencing depth was presumed by presence/absence analyses.

A note on this clone: Its antigen is not known.

Germline V CDR1 and CDR2: MNHEY, SVGAGI. Between the trimmed V and J ends, which lost 6 bases and 1 base, there was a span of 9 bases. The CDR3 consists of 13 residues. 60 Vbeta and 13 Jbeta primers were used in PCR. Generated by immunoSEQ multiplex PCR, the TCRdb table keeps only in-frame clones and is missing some. Of some 190,000 clones in the sample, roughly 88% were seen once. The material sequenced was PBMCs. The sequence was collected from a boy aged 2 to 9 in good health and CMV-seronegative. This chain joins TRBV6-5 and TRBJ1-1, with a tentative D call TRBD1 (5 bases). CDR3 coding DNA: TGTGCCAGCAGGATTGGACAGAACACTGAAGCTTTCTTT. As protein: CASRIGQNTEAFF.